These 2 T cell receptor beta chains originate from one sample sequenced in a study of T cell responses to AZD1222 COVID-19 vaccine. Assay used: immunoSEQ multiplex PCR; TCRdb lists only in-frame clones, some missing. The sample includes about 110,000 clones, around 89% of them seen just once. The material was peripheral blood, obtained on day 0 of AZD1222 vaccination. Source of these receptors: an adult in good health.

The chain joins TRBV7-2 to TRBJ2-7; D unresolved. V dropped 3 bases and J dropped 2 bases, with 11 bases sitting between them. CDR1 SGHTA and CDR2 FQGNSA come from the germline V gene. The length of the CDR3 is 14 residues. The CDR3: CASSFLEHTYEQYF. CDR3 in DNA: TGTGCCAGCAGCTTCCTTGAACACACCTACGAGCAGTACTTC.

The rearrangement links TRBV30 to TRBJ1-4; D uncertain. CDR3 length: 12 amino acids. Germline values: CDR1 GTSNPN, CDR2 SVGIG (reference sequence). The V gene lost 0 bases and the J gene lost 8 bases, with 7 bases spanning the gap. The CDR3 region has the DNA TGTGCCTGGAGTGTAATTCTCGAAAAACTGTTTTTT. It translates to CAWSVILEKLFF.